The 5 T cell receptor beta chains in this list originate from one sample, sequenced in a study of identical twins. TCRdb itself ran the 5' RACE reads through MiXCR, one entry per CDR3 protein. The data hold around 550,000 distinct CDR3 sequences, with 13% to 15% observed a single time. The sample was also linked to a second study, of yellow fever vaccine responses in identical twins.

Sequencing was carried out using CD4+ T cells sorted from blood. All receptors derive from a woman younger than 30 in good health.

The chain has TRBV5-5 and TRBJ2-7, with TRBD1 matching over 8 bases. CDR3 length: 15 amino acids. Losses at the gene ends were 3 bases for V and 2 bases for J; bases not matched to a gene: 7. Germline CDR1 is SGHKS and CDR2 is YYEKEE (reference sequence). CDR3 loop: CASSYLETGAYEQYF. The CDR3 DNA reads TGTGCCAGCAGCTATCTGGAGACAGGGGCCTACGAGCAGTACTTC.

This clonotype was observed at least ten times. V usage is TRBV20-1 and J usage is TRBJ1-4; D is perhaps TRBD1 (6 bases). The CDR3 covers 16 residues. Trimming removed 2 bases from V and 5 bases from J, with 18 bases in between. From germline, CDR1 is DFQATT and CDR2 SNEGSKA (reference sequence). CDR3: CSARSEMGHRNEKLFF. The CDR3 DNA is TGCAGTGCTAGATCCGAAATGGGACACCGAAATGAAAAACTGTTTTTT.

This clonotype was recorded many times. The chain uses TRBV20-1 and TRBJ2-5; D gene uncertain. V was pared by 1 base and J by 5 bases, with 8 bases between. Germline V gene lookup returns CDR1 DFQATT and CDR2 SNEGSKA (reference sequence). The CDR3 is made up of 12 amino acids. The CDR3 spells CSARAVSETQYF. The CDR3 bases are TGCAGTGCTAGAGCAGTTTCGGAGACCCAGTACTTC.

This clonotype was found a few times. The chain links TRBV12-3 or TRBV12-4 to TRBJ2-2; perhaps TRBD2 as D (5 bases). CDR3 length equals 15 residues. V was shortened by 1 base and J by 5 bases, with 11 bases between the two germline ends. Written as DNA, the CDR3 is TGTGCCAGCAGTTTAGTTAACAGACTAACCGGGGAGCTGTTTTTT. Translated, it gives CASSLVNRLTGELFF.

This clonotype was recorded a few times. This chain uses TRBV7-9 with TRBJ1-6, with D possibly matching TRBD1 (5 bases). Trimming removed 1 base at V and 9 bases at J, with 7 bases between. The CDR3 contains 13 residues. CDR1 is SEHNR and CDR2 is FQNEAQ in the germline V gene (reference sequence). The CDR3 coding sequence is TGTGCCAGCAGCTTAGGTGGGGGTTCACCCCTCCACTTT. Protein product: CASSLGGGSPLHF.